The present TCR beta chain was sequenced within a study of T cell changes during pregnancy in multiple sclerosis. In this sample, this clone turned up a few times. Assay used: immunoSEQ multiplex PCR; TCRdb lists only in-frame clones, some missing. The profile shows roughly 89,000 clones, around 93% of them singletons. The germline gives CDR1 KGHSH, CDR2 LQKENI. The CDR3 is 14 amino acids. V shed 5 bases, J shed 7 bases, and the junction held 6 bases outside the gene matches. J is TRBJ1-5 and V is TRBV18; 9 bases are shared with TRBD1. This sample comprised peripheral blood, obtained in the third trimester of pregnancy. The sequence was obtained from a female donor with multiple sclerosis, enrolled in a pregnancy study. The CDR3 sequence is CASSSGQGKQPQHF. CDR3 nucleotides: TGTGCCAGCTCATCGGGACAGGGTAAACAGCCCCAGCATTTT.